This T cell receptor beta chain was identified in a study of T cell repertoires in cytomegalovirus infection. Looking at the study overall: Both CMV infection and a matching HLA type were indicated by public TCR beta signatures.

Regarding the study as a whole: HLA-C-restricted CMV-specific TCR beta clonotypes were dominant in the ex vivo response.

CDR3 length: 15 residues. Trimming took 10 bases from V and 3 from J, leaving 18 bases between them. Germline V CDR1 and CDR2: ENHRY, SYGVKD. TCRdb used MiXCR to reprocess the reads, holding one entry per CDR3 protein. Here the sample spans about 530,000 distinct CDR3 sequences, more than 20% being singletons. Concerning this clonotype: Its antigen is unidentified.

The chain has TRBV10-3 and TRBJ2-2, with D tentatively TRBD1 (5 bases). The clonotype originates from a human donor in good health (CMV status not recorded). Some clones in this sample may be carry-over from other donors' samples. Sequenced sample: PBMCs. The CDR3 sequence is CATEETGVDTGELFF. For the CDR3, the DNA is TGTGCCACCGAAGAAACAGGCGTCGACACCGGGGAGCTGTTTTTT.